The TCR beta chain described here comes from a study of blood T cell repertoires in COVID-19. This clone was recorded a few times. Sequencing used immunoSEQ multiplex PCR; TCRdb keeps in-frame clones, though not all of them. Of roughly 250,000 clones listed, approximately 83% are singletons. There are 15 residues in the CDR3. Trimming removed 2 bases from V and 7 bases from J, with 12 bases in between. Germline V gene lookup returns CDR1 SGHTA and CDR2 FQGNSA. The sample taken for sequencing was PBMCs or T cells enriched from blood (not recorded which). This chain links TRBV7-2 with TRBJ1-6, with a possible D match to TRBD1 (5 bases). This TCR came from a woman in her twenties or thirties who had recovered from COVID-19. This CDR3 reads CASSLQKGRNSPLHF. The CDR3 DNA sequence: TGTGCCAGCAGCTTACAGAAGGGGAGGAATTCACCCCTCCACTTT.